This T cell receptor (beta chain) was sequenced during a study of shared clonotypes between healthy human individuals. Regarding the study as a whole: Generally, naive subsets came out with larger estimated richness than memory subsets.

On this clone itself: What it binds is not known.

The CDR3 has 15 amino acids. The V and J ends lost 0 bases and 7 bases respectively, with 13 bases between them. The germline CDR1 and CDR2 sequences are LNHDA and SQIVND (reference sequence). Libraries were prepared by immunoSEQ multiplex PCR; TCRdb keeps only in-frame clonotypes and omits some of them. The repertoire holds some 2.3 million clones, with 93% as singletons. The sequencing input was naive CD4+ T cells from PBMCs. As to subset: CD45RA+ positively selected. The V call is TRBV19, the J call TRBJ1-5; tentatively, D is TRBD1 (5 bases). The TCR was taken from a man aged 18 to 29 in good health. Some clones in this sample may be carry-over from other donors' samples. This chain's CDR3 is CASSIELFPGQPQHF. CDR3 coding DNA: TGTGCCAGTAGTATAGAATTATTTCCAGGGCAGCCCCAGCATTTT.